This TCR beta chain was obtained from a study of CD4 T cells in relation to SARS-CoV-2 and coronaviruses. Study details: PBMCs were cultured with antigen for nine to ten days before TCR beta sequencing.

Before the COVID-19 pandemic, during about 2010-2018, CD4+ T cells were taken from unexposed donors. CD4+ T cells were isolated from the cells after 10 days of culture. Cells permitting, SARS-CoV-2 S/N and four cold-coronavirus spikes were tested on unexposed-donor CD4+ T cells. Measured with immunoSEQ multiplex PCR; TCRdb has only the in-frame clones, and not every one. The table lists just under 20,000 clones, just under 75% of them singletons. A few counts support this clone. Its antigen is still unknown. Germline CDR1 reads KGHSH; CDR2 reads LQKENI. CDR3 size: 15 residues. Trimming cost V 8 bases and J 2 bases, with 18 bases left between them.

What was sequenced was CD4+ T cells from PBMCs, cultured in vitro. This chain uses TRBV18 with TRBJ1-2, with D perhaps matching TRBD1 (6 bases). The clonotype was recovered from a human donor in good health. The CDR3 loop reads CASQEQGNQNYGYTF. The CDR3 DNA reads TGTGCCAGCCAGGAACAGGGTAACCAGAACTATGGCTACACCTTC.